This T cell receptor (beta chain) was captured in a study of monozygotic twins with inflammatory bowel disease. TCRdb reanalyzed the 5' RACE reads, giving one entry per CDR3 protein sequence and no DNA. This repertoire includes approximately 420,000 distinct CDR3 sequences. The CDR3 runs to 15 residues. Germline V gives CDR1 DFQATT, CDR2 SNEGSKA (reference sequence). The chain links TRBV20-1 to TRBJ2-3; TCRdb returns TRBD1, unconfirmable since there is no DNA. This TCR was sampled from a human donor with ulcerative colitis or Crohn's disease, or a healthy co-twin of an affected twin (not recorded which). Sequenced material: blood. The CDR3 spells CSAKRGGSVTDTQYF.